The next 15 T cell receptor beta chains were all read from a single sample in a study of PD-1 blockade in classical Hodgkin lymphoma. Noted time point: cycle 4 day 1 (C4D1), after 5 to 7 weeks of nivolumab. There was relapse after autologous stem cell transplantation in every patient, and there was variation in brentuximab vedotin exposure. Purification of CD4+ T cells from thawed PBMCs was performed via magnetic negative selection. Generated by immunoSEQ multiplex PCR, the TCRdb table keeps only in-frame clones and is missing some. The sample holds 30,000 or so clones, around 86% seen once. Sequences were derived from CD4+ T cells from blood, sampled before the fourth cycle of nivolumab. These receptors were collected from a human donor with classical Hodgkin lymphoma.

This clone showed up just a few times. This chain uses TRBV19 with TRBJ1-5, with no clear D. The ends were cut back, 7 bases at V and 0 bases at J, with 16 bases in the middle. This CDR3 region has 16 residues. The germline V gene encodes CDR1 LNHDA and CDR2 SQIVND (reference sequence). CDR3 sequence: CASTYSGKGSNQPQHF. CDR3 nucleotide sequence: TGTGCCAGTACCTATTCCGGGAAGGGTAGCAATCAGCCCCAGCATTTT.

This sequence joins TRBV5-1 and TRBJ2-7; 8 nucleotides agree with TRBD1. The trim removed 3 bases at V and 1 base at J, leaving 3 bases unmatched. Germline V gene sequence: CDR1 SGHRS, CDR2 YFSETQ. CDR3 size: 14 residues. The CDR3 region is CASSSDRGSYEQYF. Here the CDR3 DNA reads TGCGCCAGCAGCTCAGACAGGGGTTCCTACGAGCAGTACTTC.

J is TRBJ2-1 and V is TRBV4-2, with D perhaps TRBD2 (6 bases). V shed 0 bases and J shed 7 bases, with 13 bases lying between them. Germline V gives CDR1 LGHNA, CDR2 YNFKEQ. The CDR3 totals 15 residues. This CDR3 reads CASSQDLGGPNEQFF. In DNA form, the CDR3 reads TGTGCCAGCAGCCAAGATTTGGGGGGTCCGAATGAGCAGTTCTTC.

The V call is TRBV11-2, the J call TRBJ1-4; D not certain. The CDR3 is 13 amino acids. Trimming left V 2 bases short and J 5 bases short, with 6 bases between. CDR1 is SGHAT, CDR2 FQNNGV, per germline. The CDR3 here is CASSLNGNEKLFF. The CDR3 nucleotides read TGTGCCAGCAGCTTAAATGGAAATGAAAAACTGTTTTTT. The variable domain in full, with the rest retrieved from reference TRBV11-2 and TRBJ1-4, is EAGVAQSPRYKIIEKRQSVAFWCNPISGHATLYWYQQILGQGPKLLIQFQNNGVVDDSQLPKDRFSAERLKGVDSTLKIQPAKLEDSAVYLCASSLNGNEKLFFGSGTQLSVL.

J is TRBJ1-5 and V is TRBV28; 9 nucleotides match TRBD1. This CDR3 comprises 14 residues. Germline CDR1 reads MDHEN; CDR2 reads SYDVKM. Trimming cost V 4 bases and J 7 bases; bases outside gene matches: 5. CDR3 residues: CASSSQGAHQPQHF. As DNA, the CDR3 is TGTGCCAGCAGTTCACAGGGGGCACACCAGCCCCAGCATTTT.

V gene TRBV5-1 combines with J gene TRBJ2-3; TRBD1 might be the D (5 bases). The CDR3 runs 13 residues. Per germline, CDR1 SGHRS and CDR2 YFSETQ. V lost 1 base and J 6 bases, leaving 9 bases between the germline ends. CDR3 loop: CASSLRGLDTQYF. The CDR3 DNA is TGCGCCAGCAGCTTGAGGGGCCTGGATACGCAGTATTTT. Full variable domain (rest looked up from reference TRBV5-1 and TRBJ2-3): KAGVTQTPRYLIKTRGQQVTLSCSPISGHRSVSWYQQTPGQGLQFLFEYFSETQRNKGNFPGRFSGRQFSNSRSEMNVSTLELGDSALYLCASSLRGLDTQYFGPGTRLTVL.

V gene TRBV2 combines with J gene TRBJ2-1; either TRBD1 or TRBD2 may fit D (6 bases each). The germline V gene has CDR1 SNHLY and CDR2 FYNNEI. The length of the CDR3 is 12 residues. V was shortened by 11 bases and J by 7 bases, with 15 bases between the two germline ends. The CDR3 region has the DNA TGTGCCGAGGGGGGAAATTTGAATGAGCAGTTCTTC. It specifies CAEGGNLNEQFF.

The gene calls are TRBV5-1 and TRBJ1-3; D uncertain. V gave up 3 bases and J gave up 2 bases, with 6 bases separating them. Looked up from germline, CDR1 is SGHRS and CDR2 is YFSETQ. The CDR3 is 13 amino acids. The CDR3 DNA reads TGCGCCAGCAGCTCGCAAGCTGGAAACACCATATATTTT. This gives the protein CASSSQAGNTIYF.

The rearrangement joins TRBV5-1 to TRBJ2-2; 9 nucleotides line up with TRBD2. Germline loops: CDR1 SGHRS, CDR2 YFSETQ. Unmatched junction bases numbered 5, after V lost 0 bases and J lost 2 bases. The CDR3 totals 17 residues. CDR3 region: CASSLGAGGPNTGELFF. The CDR3 DNA follows: TGCGCCAGCAGCTTGGGTGCGGGAGGGCCCAACACCGGGGAGCTGTTTTTT.

This rearrangement joins TRBV11-1 to TRBJ2-5; 8 nucleotides match TRBD2. Trimming took 1 base from V and 4 from J; bases not matched to a gene: 8. Germline V CDR1 and CDR2: SGHAT, FQDESV (reference sequence). CDR3 length: 16 amino acids. CDR3 in amino acids: CASSLEKAGVGETQYF. The CDR3 DNA reads TGTGCCAGCAGCTTAGAGAAAGCGGGAGTAGGAGAGACCCAGTACTTC.

This chain links TRBV28 with TRBJ2-1; D tentatively reads TRBD1 or TRBD2 (5 bases each). Germline CDR1 and CDR2: MDHEN and SYDVKM. This CDR3 has 16 amino acids. V was pared by 6 bases and J by 5 bases, with 20 bases between. The CDR3, as DNA: TGTGCCAGCAGCCCCTACCCGAGGGGTCGGCACAATGAGCAGTTCTTC. Protein: CASSPYPRGRHNEQFF.

The gene calls are TRBV11-2 and TRBJ2-7, with no clear D. This CDR3 has 16 residues. The V gene lost 1 base and the J gene lost 0 bases, with 13 bases spanning the gap. Per germline, CDR1 SGHAT and CDR2 FQNNGV. CDR3 sequence reads: CASSLVVYESSYEQYF. The CDR3 DNA reads as TGTGCCAGCAGCTTAGTGGTCTATGAAAGCTCCTACGAGCAGTACTTC. Looking up the rest from reference TRBV11-2 and TRBJ2-7 gives the full variable domain: EAGVAQSPRYKIIEKRQSVAFWCNPISGHATLYWYQQILGQGPKLLIQFQNNGVVDDSQLPKDRFSAERLKGVDSTLKIQPAKLEDSAVYLCASSLVVYESSYEQYFGPGTRLTVT.

This sequence joins TRBV16 and TRBJ2-3; 8 positions match TRBD1. After removal of 4 bases from V and 10 bases from J, the junction contained 16 bases not matched to a gene. CDR3 length: 16 residues. CDR1 and CDR2 from the germline V gene are KGHSY and FQNENV. For the CDR3, the DNA is TGTGCCAGCAGCCCTACGGGACAGGCGCCGGGGGTTGCGCAGTATTTT. Protein: CASSPTGQAPGVAQYF. Complete variable domain (other parts from reference TRBV16 and TRBJ2-3): GEEVAQTPKHLVRGEGQKAKLYCAPIKGHSYVFWYQQVLKNEFKFLISFQNENVFDETGMPKERFSAKCLPNSPCSLEIQATKLEDSAVYFCASSPTGQAPGVAQYFGPGTRLTVL.

The chain employs TRBV7-6 and TRBJ2-7; D not certain. Germline lookup yields CDR1 SGHVS and CDR2 FNYEAQ. The CDR3 runs 14 residues. V shed 1 base and J shed 3 bases, with 10 bases lying between them. The DNA of the CDR3 is TGTGCCAGCAGCTTAGTGTGTGCGAGCTACGAGCAGTACTTC. This codes for CASSLVCASYEQYF. Together with reference TRBV7-6 and TRBJ2-7, the CDR3 gives the full variable domain: GAGVSQSPRYKVTKRGQDVALRCDPISGHVSLYWYRQALGQGPEFLTYFNYEAQQDKSGLPNDRFSAERPEGSISTLTIQRTEQRDSAMYRCASSLVCASYEQYFGPGTRLTVT.

This clone came up a few times. The chain uses TRBV6-4 and TRBJ2-7; D gene unclear. Looked up from germline, CDR1 is MRHNA and CDR2 is SNTAGT. CDR3 length: 13 residues. The V and J ends lost 0 bases and 2 bases respectively, with 5 bases between them. CDR3 sequence reads: CASSDSLAYEQYF. CDR3 nucleotides: TGTGCCAGCAGTGACTCTCTAGCCTACGAGCAGTACTTC.